These 7 T cell receptor beta chains came from one sample sequenced in a study of beta chain features in type 1 diabetes. Expressed TCRB transcripts were sequenced because the isolated RNA had all been reverse transcribed beforehand. Sequencing used immunoSEQ multiplex PCR; TCRdb keeps in-frame clones, though not all of them. In the table there are about 620,000 clones, roughly a sixth of which are singletons. Sequenced: naive CD4+ T cells from blood. These receptors came from a young man in good health.

This clone was seen a few times. The CDR3 sequence: CASSPGRVFSGNTIYF. CDR3 DNA: TGTGCCAGCAGCCCGGGCCGAGTCTTTTCTGGAAACACCATATATTTT. V usage is TRBV7-9 and J usage is TRBJ1-3; no definite D call. Per the germline V gene, CDR1 is SEHNR and CDR2 is FQNEAQ (reference sequence). The CDR3 is 16 amino acids. With 5 bases removed from V and 1 base from J, the gap between germline ends came to 15 bases.

This chain joins TRBV7-3 and TRBJ2-7, with D perhaps matching TRBD1 or TRBD2 (6 bases each). Germline V CDR1 and CDR2: SGHTA, FQGTGA. V was pared by 2 bases and J by 0 bases, with 11 bases between. This CDR3 is 15 amino acids long. The CDR3 reads CASSLGGGNSYEQYF. CDR3 nucleotides: TGTGCCAGCAGCTTAGGGGGCGGGAACTCCTACGAGCAGTACTTC.

This chain uses TRBV6-5 with TRBJ2-5, with D perhaps given as TRBD1 or TRBD2 (5 bases each). Looked up from germline, CDR1 is MNHEY and CDR2 is SVGAGI. The CDR3 has 14 residues. Trimming left V 3 bases short and J 5 bases short, with 13 bases between. The CDR3 reads CASSYWGMGETQYF. Written as DNA, the CDR3 is TGTGCCAGCAGTTATTGGGGGATGGGGGAGACCCAGTACTTC.

J is TRBJ2-7 and V is TRBV6-6; 11 bases align to TRBD1. Germline V CDR1 and CDR2: MNHNY, SVGAGI (reference sequence). V gave up 0 bases and J gave up 5 bases; unmatched junction bases: 6. This CDR3 region has 16 residues. CDR3 coding DNA: TGTGCCAGCAGTTACTCATTAGTGGGACAGGGGGACGAGCAGTACTTC. Translating gives CASSYSLVGQGDEQYF.

Regarding this clone: An end of the junction does not agree with germline; a read error may underlie this. The V call is TRBV5-1, the J call TRBJ2-7; no clear D. The CDR3 runs 13 residues. Germline CDR1 and CDR2: SGHRS and YFSETQ. The CDR3 bases are TGCGCCAGCAGCTTGACCGGTCTGAGTCTATGGCACTTC. Its translation is CASSLTGLSLWHF.

This clone came up a few times. The rearrangement joins TRBV9 to TRBJ2-2, with D perhaps assigned TRBD1 or TRBD2 (6 bases each). Germline lookup yields CDR1 SGDLS and CDR2 YYNGEE. CDR3 length: 18 amino acids. V shed 0 bases and J shed 7 bases, with 22 bases lying between them. The CDR3 reads CASSVGSPRGGSGGELFF. In DNA, the CDR3 is TGTGCCAGCAGCGTAGGCAGTCCCCGAGGGGGTAGCGGCGGGGAGCTGTTTTTT.

This rearrangement joins TRBV6-5 to TRBJ2-3; 7 nucleotides line up with TRBD1. There are 15 residues in the CDR3. CDR1 MNHEY and CDR2 SVGAGI come from the germline V gene. J was trimmed by 0 bases and V by 2 bases; bases with no gene match: 2. The CDR3 nucleotides are TGTGCCAGCAGTTACAGGGGACAGAGCACAGATACGCAGTATTTT. Its translation is CASSYRGQSTDTQYF.